Listed below are T cell receptor beta chains from one sample, sequenced in a study of brain T cells in children with intractable seizures. Sequencing was performed with immunoSEQ multiplex PCR; in TCRdb, only in-frame clones are kept and a portion is missing. The table has tens of thousands of clones, roughly 94% seen once. This specimen consisted of peripheral blood, obtained at surgery. Receptors were obtained from a boy aged 5-17 years with focal cortical dysplasia and intractable seizures. Both conserved end residues are part of each CDR3. The order of the fields is J gene, D gene, V gene, clone size, CDR3 protein, CDR3 DNA. D genes are given only for firm matches. Only some rows state a clone size, as once, few, many or a class for expanded clones.

TRBJ1-6,NA,TRBV6-1,NA,CASSEAPGLVDNSPLHF,TGTGCCAGCAGTGAAGCGCCCGGGTTGGTTGATAATTCACCCCTCCACTTT
TRBJ1-3,NA,TRBV4-1,NA,CASSQAESSGNTIYF,TGCGCCAGCAGCCAGGCTGAGTCCTCTGGAAACACCATATATTTT
TRBJ2-1,TRBD2,TRBV7-6,NA,CASSLVVAGGGNEQFF,TGTGCCAGCAGCTTAGTTGTAGCGGGAGGGGGCAATGAGCAGTTCTTC
TRBJ1-4,NA,TRBV5-1,NA,CASSLGDASEKLFF,TGCGCCAGCAGCTTAGGAGATGCTTCGGAAAAACTGTTTTTT
TRBJ2-2,NA,TRBV7-9,NA,CASSSHFNTGELFF,TGTGCCAGCAGCTCCCATTTCAACACCGGGGAGCTGTTTTTT
TRBJ2-5,TRBD2,TRBV4-1,NA,CASSQVGTTEETQYF,TGCGCCAGCAGCCAAGTCGGGACTACGGAAGAGACCCAGTACTTC
TRBJ1-5,TRBD1,TRBV7-8,NA,CASSAGQGTYNQPQHF,TGTGCCAGCAGCGCCGGACAGGGTACATACAATCAGCCCCAGCATTTT
TRBJ1-6,NA,TRBV7-9,once,CASSYRGYSPLHF,TGTGCCAGCAGTTACCGGGGGTATTCACCCCTCCACTTT
TRBJ2-1,TRBD1,TRBV14,NA,CASSDRTGALLSSYNEQFF,TGTGCCAGCAGCGATCGGACAGGGGCCCTCCTGAGCTCCTACAATGAGCAGTTCTTC
TRBJ1-2,NA,TRBV11-2,NA,CASSLGDGYTF,TGTGCCAGCAGCCTAGGGGATGGCTACACCTTC
TRBJ1-2,TRBD1,TRBV5-6,NA,CASSLDRGLGDGYTF,TGTGCCAGCAGCTTGGACAGGGGGCTTGGAGATGGCTACACCTTC
TRBJ2-5,NA,TRBV9,NA,CASSSQDGDGTQYF,TGTGCCAGCAGCTCCCAAGACGGGGATGGGACCCAGTACTTC
TRBJ2-2,TRBD1,TRBV6-4,NA,CASSGTGTGELFF,TGTGCCAGCAGTGGGACAGGCACCGGGGAGCTGTTTTTT
TRBJ1-6,NA,TRBV6-2/TRBV6-3,NA,CASSLWRAADNSPLHF,TGTGCCAGCAGCCTTTGGAGGGCTGCAGATAATTCACCCCTCCACTTT
TRBJ1-3,NA,TRBV6-5,NA,CASSIEGSSGNTIYF,TGTGCCAGCAGTATAGAGGGCAGCTCTGGAAACACCATATATTTT